The T cell receptor (beta chain) described here comes from a study of human T cells and chemical hapten exposure. Unique molecular identifiers were linked by the library to individual cDNA molecules. One entry per CDR3 protein, called by TCRdb with MiXCR from the RACE reads. The table has about 140,000 distinct CDR3 sequences, about an eighth seen once. Stated time point: patch test 2, 6 weeks after DPC sensitization. Described treatment: therapeutic diphenylcyclopropenone sensitization with weekly scalp DPC. Per germline, CDR1 MNHEY and CDR2 SVGEGT. The length of the CDR3 is 17 residues. J was trimmed by 5 bases and V by 0 bases; bases with no gene match: 5.

The chain carries TRBV6-2 or TRBV6-3 and TRBJ2-1, with TRBD2 identical over 12 bases. The sequenced sample was whole blood, obtained in connection with sensitization to the hapten diphenylcyclopropenone (DPC). The clonotype originates from a woman in her fifties or sixties with alopecia areata. Some clones in this sample may be carry-over from other donors' samples. The CDR3 DNA reads as TGTGCCAGCAGTTACTCGGCTAGCGGGAGGGAGGACAATGAGCAGTTCTTC. This encodes CASSYSASGREDNEQFF.